The following is a T cell receptor (beta chain) sequence with its context. Its antigen is not yet known. No much larger clone exists at a distance of one base, and base qualities are not known. The data originate from a study of lymphopenia after photon versus proton radiotherapy (dated by TCRdb to the late 2010s). A note on the overall study: Photon and proton radiation therapy were compared by the study for their immunological effects in patients with gastrointestinal tumors who developed high-grade lymphopenia. The cohort included 20 or so patients with gastrointestinal tumors who developed lymphopenia after receiving either photon or proton therapy. The goal of the study was to describe how the two radiation modalities differ in their effects on the immune system.

The study at large found these results: During treatment, patients who received photon therapy lost naive T cells and TCR diversity and gained effector/memory populations, whereas patients who received proton therapy remained relatively stable. The survival association was assessed only in patients who died, and better survival with proton therapy was presented by the authors as a possibility rather than a demonstrated result. Across the cohort, a larger post-nadir drop in TCR diversity was inversely correlated with overall survival time among patients who died. Once the lymphocyte count had reached its nadir, the repertoires of photon-treated patients showed oligoclonal expansion, particularly of CD8+ Temra cells, and this expansion drove the decline in diversity.

To prepare the library, the immunoSEQ multiplex PCR assay was applied. T cell repertoires were profiled with deep sequencing of rearranged TCR beta loci together with multiparametric flow cytometry. The clones in this table, taken by TCRdb from immuneACCESS, are in-frame only. Not every clone is retained; where verified, under half of the shortfall comes from an unresolved V gene, and the cause of the rest is unknown. The sample profile shows roughly 65,000 clones; approximately 91% of them were found once. Together, the top ten hold approximately 2.6% of the sample. The origin of this receptor is a woman between 70 and 85 years old with pancreatic cancer. Here the sequenced sample was peripheral blood, taken from a patient treated with photon-based radiotherapy.

The bases are TGTGCCAGCAGCGTAGTCCCAGGGGGCCCCGGGGAGCTGTTTTTT. The translation is CASSVVPGGPGELFF. Recombination joined TRBV9 with TRBJ2-2; TRBD1 agrees with 8 junctional bases. Clipping removes 0 bases from V and 6 bases from J, with 4 as the unmatched junction base count. The CDR3 measures 15 amino acids from cysteine to phenylalanine. Kept here is only the CDR3 DNA, which spans 45 bases and is read in frame from base 1. CDR1 is given as SGDLS and CDR2 as YYNGEE, both from the germline V gene.